This TCR beta chain appears in the sequencing data of a study of multiple sclerosis patients with progressive multifocal leukoencephalopathy. Overall study results and limits: TRBV and TRBJ usage showed no common pattern when PML developed. Most PML patients had lower entropy, suggesting less diverse TRB repertoires.

Time point meaning: time of PML onset. Germline lookup yields CDR1 SQVTM and CDR2 ANQGSEA. The CDR3 is 14 residues long. Trimming removed 2 bases from V and 4 bases from J, with 12 bases in between. Concerning this clone itself: Its target is not known.

Measured with immunoSEQ multiplex PCR; TCRdb has only the in-frame clones, and not every one. The sample lists approximately 31,000 clones; roughly 90% were seen once. This sample comprised PBMCs, obtained from a patient treated with natalizumab. This sequence originates from a human donor with progressive multifocal leukoencephalopathy. This chain uses TRBV29-1 with TRBJ2-1, with D possibly being TRBD1 (6 bases). The CDR3 DNA reads TGCAGCGTTGAACCCGGGACAAGGTACAATGAGCAGTTCTTC. Translated, it gives CSVEPGTRYNEQFF.